Sequencing of this T cell receptor (beta chain) was carried out in a study of CD8+ T cells in alopecia areata. The CDR3 totals 13 residues. Trimming left V 2 bases short and J 10 bases short, with 13 bases between. Germline V gene lookup returns CDR1 SGHRS and CDR2 YFSETQ. Noted treatment: oral pan-JAK inhibitor, 5-10 mg twice daily. Sorting of PBMCs yielded the CD4+ and CD8+ T cells. After isolation, RNA underwent reverse transcription to generate cDNA as the sequencing template. Clones were sequenced by immunoSEQ multiplex PCR, and TCRdb holds only the in-frame ones, with some missing. The table has over 150,000 clones, 50% to 65% seen once.

The chain carries TRBV5-1 and TRBJ2-1; D possibly matches TRBD1 or TRBD2 (5 bases each). The origin of this receptor is a human donor with alopecia areata. The specimen was CD4+ T cells sorted from blood, collected at week 24, from a patient treated with tofacitinib. CDR3 nucleotide sequence: TGCGCCAGCAGCTTAGGGACGGCATTGGAGCAGTTCTTC. It codes for CASSLGTALEQFF.